This T cell receptor (beta chain) was identified during a study of T cells in Graves' hyperthyroidism and ophthalmopathy. Overall study context: The initial diagnosis was the point when peripheral blood was collected, ahead of any treatment. Study findings and constraints: Among clonotypes expanded in thyroid above 0.001, most were also found in blood. A model of 13 V-J pairs discriminated ophthalmopathy from stable hyperthyroidism.

TCR beta CDR3 regions were amplified from RNA transcripts. TCR CDR3 regions were first amplified by RT-PCR with HTBI primers. Each CDR3 protein gets one entry after TCRdb re-called the multiplex PCR reads with MiXCR. Altogether roughly 520,000 distinct CDR3 sequences are present, approximately 25% being singletons, with the ten largest covering over 9%. The ends lost 4 bases at V and 9 bases at J; junction bases unmatched: 5. Per germline, CDR1 MNHEY and CDR2 SVGAGI. This CDR3 is 12 amino acids long. Lactation, pregnancy, other autoimmune disease or uncontrolled infection led to exclusion of patients. With respect to this clonotype: What it binds is unknown.

This receptor was obtained from a woman aged 25 to 39 with Graves' ophthalmopathy. V is TRBV6-5 and J is TRBJ1-2; 7 bases agree with TRBD1. Sequencing was carried out using blood. The CDR3 coding sequence is TGTGCCAGCAGTTCTCGACAGGGACGCTACACCTTC. Translated, it gives CASSSRQGRYTF.